The 24 T cell receptor beta chains given below trace back to one sample, sequenced in a study of T-cell memory formation after mild COVID-19. TCRdb recomputed calls from the 5' RACE reads with MiXCR, one row per CDR3 protein. The table has tens of thousands of distinct CDR3 sequences, less than 15% seen once. The sample comprised PBMCs or a T cell subset sorted from them (not recorded which). The receptors here all came from a man aged 18-30 years who had mild COVID-19 (a few samples of this study predate the infection). Cell type and time point are not known.

This clonotype was recorded at least ten times. The chain employs TRBV5-1 and TRBJ2-6, with a weak D call TRBD1 (6 bases). The CDR3 loop spans 16 amino acids. Germline-derived CDR1 and CDR2 are SGHRS and YFSETQ. Trimming cost V 0 bases and J 2 bases, with 9 bases left between them. This CDR3 reads CASSLGTAPGANVLTF. The CDR3 region has the DNA TGCGCCAGCAGCTTGGGGACAGCTCCTGGGGCCAACGTCCTGACTTTC. The complete variable domain, with remaining parts taken from reference TRBV5-1 and TRBJ2-6, reads KAGVTQTPRYLIKTRGQQVTLSCSPISGHRSVSWYQQTPGQGLQFLFEYFSETQRNKGNFPGRFSGRQFSNSRSEMNVSTLELGDSALYLCASSLGTAPGANVLTFGAGSRLTVL.

This clonotype has just a few counts. The rearrangement links TRBV7-3 to TRBJ2-5; 9 positions match TRBD2. Germline V gives CDR1 SGHTA, CDR2 FQGTGA. The CDR3 is made up of 17 amino acids. V lost 5 bases, J lost 3 bases, and 13 bases stayed unmatched. Here the CDR3 DNA reads TGTGCCAGCAGCGAAACCCCGCGGGGGGGGATAGAAGAGACCCAGTACTTC. Its protein is CASSETPRGGIEETQYF.

The chain has TRBV7-6 and TRBJ1-2; no reliable D call. Germline V gene data show CDR1 as SGHVS and CDR2 as FNYEAQ. This CDR3 spans 16 amino acids. V lost 4 bases, J lost 6 bases, and 21 bases lay in between. CDR3 loop: CASSSTPGPNSDGYTF. CDR3 sequence (DNA): TGTGCCAGCAGCTCAACCCCCGGACCCAACTCGGATGGCTACACCTTC.

This clonotype was observed a handful of times. The chain uses TRBV7-2 and TRBJ2-1; possibly TRBD1 or TRBD2 for D (5 bases each). Germline-derived CDR1 and CDR2 are SGHTA and FQGNSA. The length of the CDR3 is 14 residues. The V end was cut by 4 bases, the J end by 6 bases, with 13 bases between. The CDR3 loop reads CASSWGRRGNEQFF. The CDR3 DNA sequence: TGTGCCAGCAGCTGGGGGAGACGCGGCAATGAGCAGTTCTTC. Looking up the rest from reference TRBV7-2 and TRBJ2-1 gives the full variable domain: GAGVSQSPSNKVTEKGKDVELRCDPISGHTALYWYRQSLGQGLEFLIYFQGNSAPDKSGLPSDRFSAERTGGSVSTLTIQRTQQEDSAVYLCASSWGRRGNEQFFGPGTRLTVL.

This clonotype was detected a few times. The chain has TRBV29-1 and TRBJ1-2; a weak D match, TRBD1 (6 bases). The CDR3 is 13 amino acids. Germline CDR1 and CDR2: SQVTM and ANQGSEA. The V end was cut by 6 bases, the J end by 4 bases, with 15 bases between. The CDR3, as DNA: TGCAGCGTCCCGGACAGTTTCTCCTATGGCTACACCTTC. This codes for CSVPDSFSYGYTF. The full variable domain, its missing parts supplied by reference TRBV29-1 and TRBJ1-2, is SAVISQKPSRDICQRGTSLTIQCQVDSQVTMMFWYRQQPGQSLTLIATANQGSEATYESGFVIDKFPISRPNLTFSTLTVSNMSPEDSSIYLCSVPDSFSYGYTFGSGTRLTVV.

This clonotype was observed many times. The CDR3: CASSTRDVRSSDTQYF. The CDR3 DNA reads TGTGCCAGCAGCACCCGGGACGTGCGATCGTCAGATACGCAGTATTTT. The genes are TRBV7-9 and TRBJ2-3; D may correspond to TRBD1 or TRBD2 (5 bases each). V lost 5 bases, J lost 4 bases, and 19 bases lay in between. CDR1 and CDR2 (germline): SEHNR, FQNEAQ (reference sequence). The CDR3 extends over 16 amino acids.

V usage is TRBV4-3 and J usage is TRBJ2-2, with a possible D match to TRBD1 (6 bases). This CDR3 has 16 amino acids. V gave up 1 base and J gave up 6 bases, with 15 bases separating them. Germline V gene sequence: CDR1 LGHNA, CDR2 YSLEER. CDR3: CASSQVGSAGAGELFF. CDR3 DNA sequence: TGCGCCAGCAGCCAAGTAGGTTCGGCAGGGGCCGGGGAGCTGTTTTTT.

The chain is built from TRBV1 and TRBJ2-4. TRBV1 is a pseudogene segment. The CDR3 is 17 amino acids. This CDR3 is CTSSQDEAEGAKNIQYF. CDR3 in DNA: TGCACCAGCAGCCAAGATGAGGCAGAAGGGGCCAAAAACATTCAGTACTTC.

There are a few counts of this clonotype. The V call is TRBV11-2, the J call TRBJ2-3; no clear D gene. This CDR3 is built from 14 residues. With 3 bases removed from V and 6 bases from J, the gap between germline ends came to 13 bases. Germline lookup yields CDR1 SGHAT and CDR2 FQNNGV. Here the CDR3 reads CASSLLAVRDTQYF. Here the CDR3 DNA reads TGTGCCAGCAGCTTGTTGGCCGTGAGGGATACGCAGTATTTT.

This clonotype was seen many times. The V gene is TRBV29-1, the J gene TRBJ1-2; D ambiguous. The V end lost 4 bases, the J end lost 7 bases, and 19 bases lay between the germline ends. CDR3 length: 14 residues. Germline CDR1 SQVTM, CDR2 ANQGSEA. The CDR3 bases are TGCAGCGTTGTCCGCCCAGTACCCCATCCTGGCTACACCTTC. It codes for CSVVRPVPHPGYTF. The whole variable domain, filled in from reference TRBV29-1 and TRBJ1-2, reads SAVISQKPSRDICQRGTSLTIQCQVDSQVTMMFWYRQQPGQSLTLIATANQGSEATYESGFVIDKFPISRPNLTFSTLTVSNMSPEDSSIYLCSVVRPVPHPGYTFGSGTRLTVV.

This clonotype was found a few times. The rearrangement uses TRBV7-9 and TRBJ2-3, with 7 bases that match TRBD2. Germline assignment: CDR1 SEHNR and CDR2 FQNEAQ (reference sequence). This CDR3 contains 15 residues. Trimming cost V 5 bases and J 2 bases; bases outside gene matches: 7. The CDR3 region has the DNA TGTGCCAGCAGCCCGCCAGCGGGGCACACAGATACGCAGTATTTT. Protein product: CASSPPAGHTDTQYF.

The genes are TRBV11-2 and TRBJ1-4, with D possibly TRBD1 on 5 matching bases. The CDR3 totals 14 residues. V shed 2 bases and J shed 8 bases, with 12 bases lying between them. From germline, CDR1 is SGHAT and CDR2 FQNNGV. CDR3 sequence: CASSLWGREEKLFF. Here the CDR3 DNA reads TGTGCCAGCAGCTTATGGGGCAGGGAGGAAAAACTGTTTTTT.

V is TRBV6-6 and J is TRBJ1-4; D is unresolved. Germline V gene data show CDR1 as MNHNY and CDR2 as SVGAGI (reference sequence). CDR3 length: 14 residues. V lost 7 bases and J 3 bases, leaving 12 bases between the germline ends. CDR3 in amino acids: CASTQAEANEKLFF. CDR3 in DNA: TGTGCCAGCACCCAAGCAGAAGCTAATGAAAAACTGTTTTTT.

This clonotype was seen more than once but under ten times. The genes are TRBV6-2 or TRBV6-3 and TRBJ1-1; D unresolved. V lost 0 bases, J lost 1 base, and 9 bases lay in between. There are 15 residues in the CDR3. The germline gives CDR1 MNHEY, CDR2 SVGEGT. CDR3 DNA sequence: TGTGCCAGCAGTTACTCGCCAGGAGAGAACACTGAAGCTTTCTTT. Residues: CASSYSPGENTEAFF.

V usage is TRBV4-3 and J usage is TRBJ2-7, with unresolved D. This CDR3 comprises 12 residues. Germline CDR1 reads LGHNA; CDR2 reads YSLEER. Between the trimmed V and J ends, which lost 0 bases and 5 bases, there was a span of 5 bases. CDR3 sequence reads: CASSQETHEQYV. DNA of the CDR3: TGCGCCAGCAGCCAAGAAACCCACGAGCAGTACGTC.

The chain is built from TRBV12-3 or TRBV12-4 and TRBJ1-1; unclear D gene. The CDR3 is made up of 15 amino acids. V shed 5 bases and J shed 0 bases, with 13 bases lying between them. The CDR3 is CASSPRQELNTEAFF. The CDR3 DNA follows: TGTGCCAGCAGTCCCCGGCAGGAGCTGAACACTGAAGCTTTCTTT.

The sample holds a few counts of this clonotype. The chain combines TRBV6-5 with TRBJ1-1, with a tentative D call TRBD1 (6 bases). The CDR3 has 14 amino acids. Germline V lookup: CDR1 MNHEY, CDR2 SVGAGI. Trimming stripped 5 bases from V and 4 bases from J, with 14 bases between. CDR3 in DNA: TGTGCCAGCAGTATTTGGGGGGCTGGCACTGAAGCTTTCTTT. Residues: CASSIWGAGTEAFF.

At least ten counts were recorded for this clonotype. The CDR3 reads CASSYSSDSYNSPLHF. CDR3 sequence (DNA): TGTGCCAGCAGTTACTCGTCTGACAGTTATAATTCACCCCTCCACTTT. This chain connects TRBV6-5 to TRBJ1-6; the D gene is possibly TRBD1 (5 bases). Trimming stripped 0 bases from V and 4 bases from J, with 10 bases between. This CDR3 has 16 residues. Germline V CDR1 and CDR2: MNHEY, SVGAGI.

This clonotype was counted between two and nine times. This chain uses TRBV6-6 with TRBJ1-5; D possibly corresponds to TRBD1 (6 bases). V lost 4 bases and J lost 1, with 14 bases in between. This CDR3 is 16 amino acids long. Germline V gene data show CDR1 as MNHNY and CDR2 as SVGAGI (reference sequence). The CDR3 is CASSSTGGGSNQPQHF. In DNA, the CDR3 is TGTGCCAGCAGTTCAACAGGAGGGGGAAGCAATCAGCCCCAGCATTTT.

CDR3 in DNA: TGTGCCAGCAGTCAGGTAGCGGATTATGGCTACACCTTC. Amino acids: CASSQVADYGYTF. The genes are TRBV6-6 and TRBJ1-2; D is uncertain. Germline V lookup: CDR1 MNHNY, CDR2 SVGAGI (reference sequence). The CDR3 loop spans 13 amino acids. V lost 5 bases and J lost 5, with 12 bases in between.

This clonotype was recorded at least ten times. This rearrangement joins TRBV6-7 to TRBJ2-7; 13 nucleotides match TRBD2. TRBV6-7 is filed as an ORF, its function uncertain. The CDR3 sequence is 16 residues long. V lost 5 bases to trimming and J lost 1 base; unmatched junction nucleotides: 5. The CDR3 region has the DNA TGTGCCAGCAGTCTTGAGACTAGCGGGGGGTCCTACGAGCAGTACTTC. Translating it yields CASSLETSGGSYEQYF.

The chain is built from TRBV6-1 and TRBJ2-7; 7 bases agree with TRBD1. The germline CDR1 and CDR2 sequences are MNHNS and SASEGT. The CDR3 is 15 amino acids. J gave up 4 bases and V 2 bases, and 8 bases lay outside the gene matches. The CDR3 region is CASSEWDSRLYEQYV. As DNA, the CDR3 is TGTGCCAGCAGTGAATGGGACAGCCGCCTTTACGAGCAGTACGTC.

This clonotype was observed a handful of times. This sequence joins TRBV4-2 and TRBJ2-1; the match to TRBD2 covers 12 bases. CDR1 is LGHNA, CDR2 YNFKEQ, per germline. Trimming removed 0 bases from V and 4 bases from J; junction bases left unmatched: 4. This CDR3 spans 17 amino acids. The CDR3 loop is CASSQDLAGGMYNEQFF. The CDR3 DNA follows: TGTGCCAGCAGCCAAGACCTAGCGGGGGGGATGTACAATGAGCAGTTCTTC.

The J gene is TRBJ2-3, the V gene TRBV5-1, with D perhaps TRBD1 or TRBD2 (6 bases each). CDR1 and CDR2 (germline): SGHRS, YFSETQ. The ends were cut back, 4 bases at V and 10 bases at J, with 16 bases in the middle. The CDR3 runs 13 residues. This chain's CDR3 is CASSGSGARAQYF. In DNA, the CDR3 is TGCGCCAGCAGCGGATCGGGGGCCCGGGCGCAGTATTTT. The full variable domain, with the rest looked up from reference TRBV5-1 and TRBJ2-3, is KAGVTQTPRYLIKTRGQQVTLSCSPISGHRSVSWYQQTPGQGLQFLFEYFSETQRNKGNFPGRFSGRQFSNSRSEMNVSTLELGDSALYLCASSGSGARAQYFGPGTRLTVL.